This is a list of T cell receptor beta chains from one sample in a study of shared clonotypes between healthy human individuals. This table comes from immunoSEQ multiplex PCR, and its TCRdb copy is limited to in-frame clones, with some not included. The sample has 200,000 to 250,000 clones; just over 65% are singletons. The material sequenced was memory CD4+ T cells sorted from blood. These receptors all come from a young man in good health. Each CDR3 is given with its conserved first and last residue. Each record gives: J gene, D gene, CDR3 length, clone size, V gene, CDR3 DNA, CDR3 protein. A D gene is named only where the DNA matches it firmly. Size values are once, few and many counts, or a class for expanded clones, and some rows have none.

TRBJ2-3 TRBD1 17 NA TRBV11-2 TGTGCCAGCAGCTTTGGTAGTAGGGGGCTACGGACAGATACGCAGTATTTT CASSFGSRGLRTDTQYF
TRBJ2-4 NA 13 many TRBV6-1 TGTGCCAGCATCGTGAGGGGGGGTGACATTCAGTACTTC CASIVRGGDIQYF
TRBJ2-2 NA 13 NA TRBV6-1 TGTGCCAGCAGGGGGGCCAACACCGGGGAGCTGTTTTTT CASRGANTGELFF
TRBJ2-5 NA 13 NA TRBV7-8 TGTGCCAGCAGACACGACAGGAAAGAGACCCAGTACTTC CASRHDRKETQYF
TRBJ2-5 TRBD2 15 NA TRBV9 TGTGCCAGCAGCGTAGCTCTGGCGGGGGGGGAGACCCAGTACTTC CASSVALAGGETQYF
TRBJ2-3 NA 15 NA TRBV2 TGTGCCAGCAGGCTAGGATTCTTAAGCACAGATACGCAGTATTTT CASRLGFLSTDTQYF
TRBJ2-5 NA 13 few TRBV18 TGTGCCAGCTCACCATCGGTACAAGAGACCCAGTACTTC CASSPSVQETQYF
TRBJ2-1 NA 13 NA TRBV5-8 TGTGCCAGCAGCTTGGTTGGCTACAATGAGCAGTTCTTC CASSLVGYNEQFF
TRBJ2-1 TRBD2 16 NA TRBV7-2 TGTGCCAGCAGCTTAAGGGCTAGCGGGAGCAACAATGAGCAGTTCTTC CASSLRASGSNNEQFF
TRBJ1-2 NA 12 NA TRBV6-5 TGTGCCAGCAGTGAAGATAACTATGGCTACACCTTC CASSEDNYGYTF
TRBJ2-7 NA 12 few TRBV11-2 TGTGCCAGCAGCTTAGATCAGGGCGAGCAGTACTTC CASSLDQGEQYF
TRBJ1-4 NA 14 NA TRBV5-1 TGCGCCAGCAGCTTGGGACGGATTAATGAAAAACTGTTTTTT CASSLGRINEKLFF
TRBJ1-4 NA 13 many TRBV19 TGTGCCAGTAGTAGGACGGTGGTTGGAAAACTGTTTTTT CASSRTVVGKLFF
TRBJ2-7 NA 15 NA TRBV11-2 TGTGCCAGCAGCTTTGTTGAGGGGATCTCCTACGAGCAGTACTTC CASSFVEGISYEQYF
TRBJ1-5 NA 18 NA TRBV10-1 TGCGCCAGCAGTGGGATGGATTGCAGGCCCCTAGGGGACGGGCCCCAGCATTTT CASSGMDCRPLGDGPQHF
TRBJ1-2 TRBD1 18 few TRBV7-7 TGTGCCAGCAGCACGCAACCGGACAGGGCTGTTCAAGACTATGGCTACACCTTC CASSTQPDRAVQDYGYTF
TRBJ1-2 NA 14 few TRBV11-2 TGTGCCAGCAGCTCCCCAAGGAGGCCTTATGGCTACACCTTC CASSSPRRPYGYTF
TRBJ2-6 NA 16 NA TRBV18 TGTGCCAGCTCCCCCCAGCCCCCTCCTGGGGCCAACGTCCTGACTTTC CASSPQPPPGANVLTF
TRBJ1-2 TRBD1 13 few TRBV5-1 TGCGCCAGCAGCCCACGGACAGGGGGAGGCTACACCTTC CASSPRTGGGYTF
TRBJ2-5 NA 17 few TRBV14 TGTGCCAGCAGCCAAGATCCTCCTTTCAGGGGCCAAGAGACCCAGTACTTC CASSQDPPFRGQETQYF
TRBJ2-5 TRBD1 16 NA TRBV4-3 TGCGCCAGCAGCCAAGGCGACAGGGGGCGAGAGGAGACCCAGTACTTC CASSQGDRGREETQYF
TRBJ1-1 NA 13 few TRBV5-6 TGTGCCAGCAGCTTCGACAGTGACACTGAAGCTTTCTTT CASSFDSDTEAFF
TRBJ1-1 NA 14 NA TRBV30 TGTGCCTGGACCACCGGGACACCGAACACTGAAGCTTTCTTT CAWTTGTPNTEAFF
TRBJ2-7 NA 16 NA TRBV27 TGTGCCAGCAGTTTATCCGGTGCGATCTCTTCGGGCGAGCAGTACTTC CASSLSGAISSGEQYF
TRBJ2-1 TRBD2 13 NA TRBV9 TGTGCCAGCAGCGTAGTACTAGCGGCTGAGCAGTTCTTC CASSVVLAAEQFF
TRBJ1-2 TRBD1 14 many TRBV19 TGTGCCAGTAGTTCAACAGGGGGAAACTATGGCTACACCTTC CASSSTGGNYGYTF
TRBJ2-1 NA 15 few TRBV5-1 TGCGCCAGCAGCTTGGAAGGGGGCTCCTACAATGAGCAGTTCTTC CASSLEGGSYNEQFF
TRBJ2-3 NA 14 NA TRBV4-3 TGCGCCAGCAGCCCCGGGGGCTCCACAGATACGCAGTATTTT CASSPGGSTDTQYF
TRBJ2-3 NA 13 NA TRBV28 TGTGCCAGCAGTCCCCCTAGCACAGATACGCAGTATTTT CASSPPSTDTQYF
TRBJ2-2 TRBD2 15 many TRBV2 TGTGCCAGCAGTAGCGGGAGGCGGGGGACCGGGGAGCTGTTTTTT CASSSGRRGTGELFF
TRBJ2-7 NA 16 once TRBV11-2 TGTGCCAGCAGCTCGACGACGGTCCGGGGGTCCTACGAGCAGTACTTC CASSSTTVRGSYEQYF
TRBJ2-2 NA 14 few TRBV21-1 TGTGCCAGCAGCGCCGAGACTAGTTTCGGGGAGCTGTTTTTT CASSAETSFGELFF
TRBJ1-1 NA 15 NA TRBV7-2 TGTGCCAGCAGCTTTAGCGGGCGGGGGAACACTGAAGCTTTCTTT CASSFSGRGNTEAFF
TRBJ2-3 TRBD2 13 NA TRBV10-1 TGCGCCAGCACAGCGGGAGCTGTAGATACGCAGTATTTT CASTAGAVDTQYF
TRBJ2-2 NA 14 NA TRBV30 TGTGCCTGGATTCCAGGAGCTTCCACCGGGGAGCTGTTTTTT CAWIPGASTGELFF
TRBJ2-1 TRBD2 15 NA TRBV29-1 TGCAGCGTTCAAATGACTAGCGGGAGTAGCGGTGAGCAGTTCTTC CSVQMTSGSSGEQFF
TRBJ2-3 TRBD2 16 NA TRBV5-1 TGCGCCAGCAGCCTGCCGACTAGCGGGAGCACAGATACGCAGTATTTT CASSLPTSGSTDTQYF
TRBJ2-5 NA 13 NA TRBV7-2 TGTGCCAGCAGCTTTAGCAGACAAGAGACCCAGTACTTC CASSFSRQETQYF
TRBJ2-2 NA 13 once TRBV7-8 TGTGCCAGCAGTTTAATATTTGCCGGGGAGCTGTTTTTT CASSLIFAGELFF
TRBJ2-3 NA 14 NA TRBV7-2 TGTGCCAGCAGCTTAGACGCCGGCACAGATACGCAGTATTTT CASSLDAGTDTQYF
TRBJ2-7 NA 19 NA TRBV9 TGTGCCAGCAGCGTAGCGAGTAGTTTCCGACAGCCGAGGCTTAGAAAGCAGTACTTC CASSVASSFRQPRLRKQYF
TRBJ2-1 NA 12 NA TRBV28 TGTGCCAGCAGTTTTTCAGGGAGTGAGCAGTTCTTC CASSFSGSEQFF
TRBJ1-2 NA 12 NA TRBV5-5 TGTGCCAGCAGCTTTCACCAGGGGGGCTACACCTTC CASSFHQGGYTF
TRBJ2-5 TRBD1 14 NA TRBV27 TGTGCCAGCAGTCTATCGGGACAGTATGGGACCCAGTACTTC CASSLSGQYGTQYF
TRBJ2-3 TRBD2 15 NA TRBV9 TGTGCCAGCAGCGTAGAATCTAGCGGGAGTCGGACGCAGTATTTT CASSVESSGSRTQYF
TRBJ2-2 NA 15 few TRBV19 TGTGCCAGTAGCGCATCCGGGACCGACACCGGGGAGCTGTTTTTT CASSASGTDTGELFF
TRBJ1-5 NA 13 NA TRBV18 TGTGCCAGCTCACCATGGGGGGATCAGCCCCAGCATTTT CASSPWGDQPQHF
TRBJ2-7 NA 13 NA TRBV19 TGTGCCAGTAGTGCAGGGGTCACCTACGAGCAGTACTTC CASSAGVTYEQYF
TRBJ2-5 NA 12 NA TRBV18 TGTGCCAGCTCACCACCGAAAGAGACCCAGTACTTC CASSPPKETQYF
TRBJ2-1 NA 15 NA TRBV6-1 TGTGCCAGCAGTGAGGGAGTTACCCCCTACAATGAGCAGTTCTTC CASSEGVTPYNEQFF
TRBJ2-1 TRBD2 19 NA TRBV27 TGTGCCAGCAGTTTAAGAGTCCTTCCCGGGGGGAATCAACACAATGAGCAGTTCTTC CASSLRVLPGGNQHNEQFF
TRBJ2-4 NA 15 few TRBV5-5 TGTGCCAGCAGCTCCGAGGACTTAGCCAAAAACATTCAGTACTTC CASSSEDLAKNIQYF
TRBJ2-2 NA 17 NA TRBV28 TGTGCCAGCAGTTCGCAGGGGGGGTCCCAATTCACCGGGGAGCTGTTTTTT CASSSQGGSQFTGELFF
TRBJ2-7 NA 14 NA TRBV28 TGTGCCAGCAGTTACCGCCAGAGGTCCTACGAGCAGTACTTC CASSYRQRSYEQYF